This entry lists 5 T cell receptor beta chains sequenced from one sample in a study of blood T cell repertoires in COVID-19. This table comes from immunoSEQ multiplex PCR, and its TCRdb copy is limited to in-frame clones, with some not included. The sample includes approximately 220,000 clones, about four fifths of them seen just once. Sample: peripheral blood. The receptors shown here come from a woman in her twenties or thirties who had recovered from COVID-19.

This chain links TRBV6-6 with TRBJ1-1, with 7 bases identical to TRBD1. The V segment lost 0 bases and the J segment 5 bases; nucleotides outside the gene matches: 6. CDR1 is MNHNY, CDR2 SVGAGI, per germline (reference sequence). This CDR3 has 15 residues. The CDR3 sequence: CASSYSGQEATEAFF. The CDR3 nucleotides read TGTGCCAGCAGTTACTCCGGACAGGAGGCGACTGAAGCTTTCTTT.

The genes are TRBV4-2 and TRBJ1-2, with 8 bases fitting TRBD1. The CDR3 contains 17 residues. The V gene end was trimmed by 2 bases and the J gene end by 3 bases; junction bases not matched to a gene: 11. Germline loops: CDR1 LGHNA, CDR2 YNFKEQ. CDR3 in DNA: TGTGCCAGCAGCCAAAGTACAGGGGGGTTGGAGTACTATGGCTACACCTTC. This translates into CASSQSTGGLEYYGYTF.

The count of this clone is one. This chain joins TRBV5-1 and TRBJ2-5; TRBD2 aligns across 10 bases. The length of the CDR3 is 20 residues. Germline trimming cut 4 bases from V and 1 base from J; bases unmatched to any gene: 19. From germline, CDR1 is SGHRS and CDR2 YFSETQ. CDR3 nucleotides: TGCGCCAGCAGCCCATTTCTAGCGGGAGTAGATTTCGAGACCCAAGAGACCCAGTACTTC. Translation: CASSPFLAGVDFETQETQYF.

The gene calls are TRBV5-1 and TRBJ1-6; 7 nucleotides line up with TRBD1. V dropped 2 bases and J dropped 7; count of bases not matched to a gene: 9. The CDR3 totals 16 residues. The germline V gene encodes CDR1 SGHRS and CDR2 YFSETQ. The CDR3: CASSLQGPRPNSPLHF. CDR3 nucleotide sequence: TGCGCCAGCAGCTTACAGGGGCCGCGGCCGAATTCACCCCTCCACTTT.

The DNA of the CDR3 is TGTGCCAGCAGCCAAAGGGGTACTAATGAAAAACTGTTTTTT. It translates to CASSQRGTNEKLFF. V gene TRBV3-1 (or the pseudogene TRBV3-2) combines with J gene TRBJ1-4, with D perhaps matching TRBD1 (5 bases). CDR3 length: 14 amino acids. The V gene's germline CDR1 is LGHDT and CDR2 YNNKEL (reference sequence). Deletions cut 2 bases from V and 2 bases from J, with 6 bases between.